This entry features one T cell receptor beta chain sequence. The sample comes from a study of blood T cell repertoires in COVID-19. Study information: Acute-phase and convalescent COVID-19 samples originated in the United States, Italy and Spain. Sources were T cells, B-cell-depleted T cells, or PBMCs; the material itself was cDNA or gDNA.

This CDR3 spans 15 amino acids. The V and J ends lost 2 bases and 7 bases, in that order; junction bases with no gene match: 8. The germline V gene has CDR1 MNHNY and CDR2 SVGAGI (reference sequence). Some clones are missing from TCRdb's copy, which holds only in-frame ones; the method was immunoSEQ multiplex PCR. The sample holds 210,000 or so clones, around 90% seen once. Sequenced material: peripheral blood. The V gene is TRBV6-6, the J gene TRBJ1-5; 7 bases are shared with TRBD1. The source of this sequence is a man in his late teens or twenties with active or convalescent COVID-19. CDR3 sequence (DNA): TGTGCCAGCAGTTACCCGTACAGGGGAAGACAGCCCCAGCATTTT. Amino acids: CASSYPYRGRQPQHF.